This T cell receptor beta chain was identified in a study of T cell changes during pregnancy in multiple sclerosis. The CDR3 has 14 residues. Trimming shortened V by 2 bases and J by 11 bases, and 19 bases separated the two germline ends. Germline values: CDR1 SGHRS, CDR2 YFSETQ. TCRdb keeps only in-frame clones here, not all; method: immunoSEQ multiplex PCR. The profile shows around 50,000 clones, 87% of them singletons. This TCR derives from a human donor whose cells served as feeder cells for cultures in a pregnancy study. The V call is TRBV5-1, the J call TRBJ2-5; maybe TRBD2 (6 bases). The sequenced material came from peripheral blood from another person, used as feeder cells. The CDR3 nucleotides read TGCGCCAGCAGCTTAGGAGAGCGGGCCGGAGAGCAGTACTTC. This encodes CASSLGERAGEQYF. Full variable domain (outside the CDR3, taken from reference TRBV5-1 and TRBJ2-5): KAGVTQTPRYLIKTRGQQVTLSCSPISGHRSVSWYQQTPGQGLQFLFEYFSETQRNKGNFPGRFSGRQFSNSRSEMNVSTLELGDSALYLCASSLGERAGEQYFGPGTRLLVL.